The 4 T cell receptor beta chains below come from one sample, sequenced in a study of T cells in Graves' hyperthyroidism and ophthalmopathy. Amplified regions were TCR beta CDR3 sequences from RNA transcripts. The HTBI set primed first-round TCR CDR3 RT-PCR. MiXCR, applied by TCRdb to the multiplex PCR reads, yields one record per CDR3 protein. Here the sample spans hundreds of thousands of distinct CDR3 sequences, nearly 45% being singletons. Sequences were obtained from peripheral blood or thyroid tissue (not recorded which). These receptors all come from an adult man with Graves' disease, either hyperthyroidism or ophthalmopathy (not recorded which).

The V and J genes are TRBV2 and TRBJ1-5; D is possibly TRBD1 (6 bases). V lost 8 bases and J 0 bases, leaving 14 bases between the germline ends. Germline CDR1 is SNHLY and CDR2 is FYNNEI. The CDR3 is made up of 15 amino acids. The CDR3 sequence: CASPGAVYSNQPQHF. The CDR3, as DNA: TGTGCCAGCCCAGGGGCAGTTTATAGCAATCAGCCCCAGCATTTT.

This clonotype was seen many times. The V and J genes are TRBV29-1 and TRBJ2-5; D is uncertain. Germline assignment: CDR1 SQVTM and CDR2 ANQGSEA. The CDR3 is made up of 10 amino acids. Deletions cut 6 bases from V and 5 bases from J, with 7 bases between. This CDR3 reads CSVGSETQYF. The CDR3 DNA follows: TGCAGCGTAGGATCGGAGACCCAGTACTTC.

This clonotype turned up a few times. This chain joins TRBV10-3 and TRBJ1-2; D possibly corresponds to TRBD1 (6 bases). Germline assignment: CDR1 ENHRY and CDR2 SYGVKD. The V gene lost 10 bases and the J gene lost 8 bases, with 14 bases spanning the gap. The CDR3 extends over 11 amino acids. The CDR3 region is CASTRGGGYTF. Here the CDR3 DNA reads TGTGCCAGCACAAGGGGGGGCGGCTACACCTTC.

This chain links TRBV24-1 with TRBJ2-5; D perhaps matches TRBD2 (6 bases). CDR3 size: 15 residues. From germline, CDR1 is KGHDR and CDR2 SFDVKD. Trimming shortened V by 4 bases and J by 0 bases, and 11 bases separated the two germline ends. Written as DNA, the CDR3 is TGTGCCACCAGTGAAGCCTGGGACTACCAAGAGACCCAGTACTTC. This translates into CATSEAWDYQETQYF.